This TCR beta chain is drawn from a study of blood T cell repertoires in COVID-19 (dated by TCRdb to 2018 to 2021). With respect to the entire study: Samples from collaborators originated in the United States, Italy and Spain and spanned both the acute and convalescent phases of COVID-19. The prospective study material was composed of cDNA or gDNA derived from T cells, B-cell-depleted T cells, or PBMCs. The dataset comprised deeply sampled blood TCRbeta repertoires from subjects exposed to, actively infected with, or recovered from COVID-19. The repertoires were made available in a free public database intended to serve as a resource for research on the immune response to SARS-CoV-2. The samples were drawn from the first 160 participants of the ongoing ImmuneRACE study and from 950 to 1,500 subjects provided by 6 global collaborators. Sample metadata almost always included a de-identified subject ID, COVID-19 status, age in years and sex. Where available, HLA class I and class II types were taken from metadata supplied by the sample provider and were not determined by assay-based typing.

What the work shows at the level of the full study, not this receptor alone: The amount of clinical and demographic metadata varied by source and participant and was provided uncurated.

CDR1 and CDR2, per the germline V gene, are SQVTM and ANQGSEA. At the junction V is shortened by 6 bases and J by 7 bases, with 22 bases in between. The CDR3 numbers 14 residues from cysteine through phenylalanine. Just CDR3 DNA is preserved here, 42 bases in frame from base 1. A second Seattle source provided samples from volunteer blood donors who had recovered from COVID-19. Each collaborating institution followed its own protocols to collect whole blood in K2EDTA tubes. For TCRbeta analysis, collaborators shipped samples as frozen whole blood, isolated PBMCs, or DNA extracted from either of those sample types. Note on this clone: Its antigen target is currently unknown. There are no base qualities to consult, and no much larger clone falls within one base.

The immunoSEQ Assay, a bias-controlled multiplex PCR, was used to amplify TCRbeta CDR3 regions from genomic DNA. As for how the authors treated the data: The number of nucleated cells in each sample was estimated by amplification of reference gene primers within the assay. To quantify the absolute abundance of each unique TCRbeta CDR3 rearrangement, sequence reads were collapsed and filtered. For each sample, productive Simpson clonality was calculated by taking the square root of Simpson's diversity index across productive rearrangements. TCRdb limited this immuneACCESS table to in-frame rearrangements with V and J called. A share of clones is missing; checked studies link under half to unresolved V genes, and the rest is unexplained. The DNA was the basis for D and trimming; V, J and clone size are from that table. The sample has 250,000 or so clones on record, 80% to 90% of them singletons. The biggest ten clones account for about 1.6% of the sample.

The sequence is built from TRBV29-1 and TRBJ2-7; perhaps TRBD1 is the D gene, with 6 bases matching. Sequenced input: peripheral blood. This receptor was identified in a woman between 40 and 50 years old who had recovered from COVID-19. Here the CDR3 is given as CSVARGRADGEQYF. The nucleotides are TGCAGCGTCGCCAGGGGCAGGGCTGATGGGGAGCAGTACTTC.